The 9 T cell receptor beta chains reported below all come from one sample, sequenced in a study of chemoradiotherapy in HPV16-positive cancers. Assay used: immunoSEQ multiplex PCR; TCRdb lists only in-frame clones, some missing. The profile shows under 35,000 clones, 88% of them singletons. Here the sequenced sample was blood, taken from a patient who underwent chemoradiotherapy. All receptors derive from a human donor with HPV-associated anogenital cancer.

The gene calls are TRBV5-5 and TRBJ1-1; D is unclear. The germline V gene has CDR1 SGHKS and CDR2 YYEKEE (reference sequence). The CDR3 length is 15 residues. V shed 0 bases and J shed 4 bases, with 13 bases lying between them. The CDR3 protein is CASSLELVRSTEAFF. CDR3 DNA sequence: TGTGCCAGCAGCTTGGAACTTGTCAGGAGCACTGAAGCTTTCTTT.

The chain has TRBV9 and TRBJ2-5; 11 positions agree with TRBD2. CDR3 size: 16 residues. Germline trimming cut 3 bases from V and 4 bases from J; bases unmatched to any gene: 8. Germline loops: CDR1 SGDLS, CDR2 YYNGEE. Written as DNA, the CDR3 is TGTGCCAGCAGCGCGGTAGCGGGAGGGCCGCGAGAGACCCAGTACTTC. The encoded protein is CASSAVAGGPRETQYF.

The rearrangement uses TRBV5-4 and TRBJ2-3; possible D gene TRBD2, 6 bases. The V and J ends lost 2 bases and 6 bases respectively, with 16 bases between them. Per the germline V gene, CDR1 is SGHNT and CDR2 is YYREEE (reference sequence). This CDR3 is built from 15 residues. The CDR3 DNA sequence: TGTGCCAGCAGCTTAAGAACCGGAGGGTCGGATACGCAGTATTTT. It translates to CASSLRTGGSDTQYF. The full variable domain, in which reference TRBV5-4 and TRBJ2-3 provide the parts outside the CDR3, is ETGVTQSPTHLIKTRGQQVTLRCSSQSGHNTVSWYQQALGQGPQFIFQYYREEENGRGNFPPRFSGLQFPNYSSELNVNALELDDSALYLCASSLRTGGSDTQYFGPGTRLTVL.

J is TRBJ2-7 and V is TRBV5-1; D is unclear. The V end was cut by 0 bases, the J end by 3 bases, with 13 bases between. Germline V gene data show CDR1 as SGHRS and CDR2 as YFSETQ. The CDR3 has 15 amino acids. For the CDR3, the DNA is TGCGCCAGCAGCTTGGCCCAGGTGGGCCACTACGAGCAGTACTTC. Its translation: CASSLAQVGHYEQYF.

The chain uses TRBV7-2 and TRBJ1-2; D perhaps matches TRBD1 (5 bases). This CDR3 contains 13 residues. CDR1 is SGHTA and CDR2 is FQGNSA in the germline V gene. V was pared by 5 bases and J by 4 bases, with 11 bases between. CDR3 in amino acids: CASSQDSTYGYTF. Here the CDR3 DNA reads TGTGCCAGCAGCCAAGACAGCACCTATGGCTACACCTTC.

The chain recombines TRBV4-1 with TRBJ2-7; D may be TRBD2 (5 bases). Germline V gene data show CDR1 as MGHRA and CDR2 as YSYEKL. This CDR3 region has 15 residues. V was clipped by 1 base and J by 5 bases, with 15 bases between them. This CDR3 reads CASSQAAAVRDEQYF. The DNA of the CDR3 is TGCGCCAGCAGCCAAGCAGCGGCAGTGCGGGACGAGCAGTACTTC.

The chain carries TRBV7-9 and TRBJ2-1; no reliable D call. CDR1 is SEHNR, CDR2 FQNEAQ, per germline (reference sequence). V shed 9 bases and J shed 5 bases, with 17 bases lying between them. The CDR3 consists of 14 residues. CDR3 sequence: CASQLRVLDNEQFF. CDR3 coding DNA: TGTGCCAGTCAGCTTAGGGTGTTGGACAATGAGCAGTTCTTC. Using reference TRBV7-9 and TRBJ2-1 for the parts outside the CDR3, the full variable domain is DTGVSQNPRHKITKRGQNVTFRCDPISEHNRLYWYRQTLGQGPEFLTYFQNEAQLEKSRLLSDRFSAERPKGSFSTLEIQRTEQGDSAMYLCASQLRVLDNEQFFGPGTRLTVL.

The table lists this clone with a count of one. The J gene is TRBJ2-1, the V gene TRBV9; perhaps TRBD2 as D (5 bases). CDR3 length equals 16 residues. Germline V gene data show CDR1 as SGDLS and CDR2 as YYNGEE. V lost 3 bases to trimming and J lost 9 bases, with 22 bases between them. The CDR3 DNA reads TGTGCCAGCAGCGCCCCCGGGGTCCCCGGGTTTATTGAGCAGTTCTTC. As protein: CASSAPGVPGFIEQFF.

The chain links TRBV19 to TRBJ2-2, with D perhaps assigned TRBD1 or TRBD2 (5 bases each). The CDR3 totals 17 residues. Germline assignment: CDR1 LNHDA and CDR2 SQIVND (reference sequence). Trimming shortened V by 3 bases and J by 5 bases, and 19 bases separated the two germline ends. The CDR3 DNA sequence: TGTGCCAGTAGTATCCCATTTGGGGACCAATTTACCGGGGAGCTGTTTTTT. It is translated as CASSIPFGDQFTGELFF.